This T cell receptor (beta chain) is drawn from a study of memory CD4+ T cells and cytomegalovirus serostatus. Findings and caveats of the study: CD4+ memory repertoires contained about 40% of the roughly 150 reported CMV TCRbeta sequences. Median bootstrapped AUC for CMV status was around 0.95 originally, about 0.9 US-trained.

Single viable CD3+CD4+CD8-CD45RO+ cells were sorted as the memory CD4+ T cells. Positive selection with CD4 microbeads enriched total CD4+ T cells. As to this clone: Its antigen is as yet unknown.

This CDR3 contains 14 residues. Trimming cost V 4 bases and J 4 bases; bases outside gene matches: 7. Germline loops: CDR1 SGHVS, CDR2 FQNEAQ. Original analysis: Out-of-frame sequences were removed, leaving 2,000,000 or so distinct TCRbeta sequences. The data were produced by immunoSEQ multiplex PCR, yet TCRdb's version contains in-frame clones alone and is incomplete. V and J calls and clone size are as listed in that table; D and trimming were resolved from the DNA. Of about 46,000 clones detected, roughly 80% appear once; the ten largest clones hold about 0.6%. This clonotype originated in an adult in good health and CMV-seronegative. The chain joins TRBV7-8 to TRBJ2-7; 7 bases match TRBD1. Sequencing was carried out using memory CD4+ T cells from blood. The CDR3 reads CASSSRGGGYEQYF. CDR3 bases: TGTGCCAGCAGCTCCAGAGGGGGCGGGTACGAGCAGTACTTC.